Shown below are 5 T cell receptor beta chains from a single sample sequenced in a study of graft-versus-host responses after intestinal transplantation. The data were produced by immunoSEQ multiplex PCR, yet TCRdb's version contains in-frame clones alone and is incomplete. The table includes approximately 130,000 clones, about 92% detected once. The antigens these receptors bind are not known. This material consisted of unstimulated CD4+ T cells sorted from spleen or lymph node cells, taken before intestinal transplant. The source of these receptors is a human donor who received an intestinal transplant.

CDR3: CASSVDRAGIGTQYF. CDR3 in DNA: TGTGCCAGCAGCGTAGATCGAGCGGGGATTGGGACCCAGTACTTC. This rearrangement joins TRBV9 to TRBJ2-5; 7 bases map to TRBD2. From germline, CDR1 is SGDLS and CDR2 YYNGEE. The CDR3 is 15 residues long. V lost 0 bases, J lost 7 bases, and 9 bases stayed unmatched.

The chain combines TRBV28 with TRBJ2-7, with 10 bases lining up with TRBD1. Per the germline V gene, CDR1 is MDHEN and CDR2 is SYDVKM. J lost 4 bases, V lost 5 bases, and 2 bases had no gene match. The CDR3 consists of 13 residues. CDR3 DNA sequence: TGTGCCAGCAGTCGACAGGGGGCTTACGAGCAGTACTTC. This gives the protein CASSRQGAYEQYF.

The sample holds one count of this clone. This chain links TRBV6-5 with TRBJ2-7, with D maybe TRBD2 (7 bases). The CDR3 covers 15 residues. Trimming shortened V by 6 bases and J by 4 bases, and 19 bases separated the two germline ends. Looked up from germline, CDR1 is MNHEY and CDR2 is SVGAGI. CDR3 amino acids: CASRRVGGGWYEQYF. The CDR3 DNA follows: TGTGCCAGCAGGAGAGTGGGCGGGGGCTGGTACGAGCAGTACTTC.

This clone turned up a few times. The V call is TRBV13, the J call TRBJ2-1, with a possible D match to TRBD1 (6 bases). With 0 bases removed from V and 5 bases from J, the gap between germline ends came to 11 bases. In germline, CDR1 is PRHDT, CDR2 FYEKMQ (reference sequence). The CDR3 contains 15 residues. CDR3 protein: CASSLGVGGDNEQFF. The CDR3 region has the DNA TGTGCCAGCAGCTTAGGAGTTGGGGGCGACAATGAGCAGTTCTTC.

The V and J genes are TRBV2 and TRBJ2-7, with TRBD2 as a possible D gene (7 bases). In germline, CDR1 is SNHLY, CDR2 FYNNEI. Deletions cut 8 bases from V and 7 bases from J, with 12 bases between. The CDR3 has 11 amino acids. CDR3 nucleotides: TGTGCCAGCGAGGGGGGGCGGGAGCAGTACTTC. Its protein is CASEGGREQYF.